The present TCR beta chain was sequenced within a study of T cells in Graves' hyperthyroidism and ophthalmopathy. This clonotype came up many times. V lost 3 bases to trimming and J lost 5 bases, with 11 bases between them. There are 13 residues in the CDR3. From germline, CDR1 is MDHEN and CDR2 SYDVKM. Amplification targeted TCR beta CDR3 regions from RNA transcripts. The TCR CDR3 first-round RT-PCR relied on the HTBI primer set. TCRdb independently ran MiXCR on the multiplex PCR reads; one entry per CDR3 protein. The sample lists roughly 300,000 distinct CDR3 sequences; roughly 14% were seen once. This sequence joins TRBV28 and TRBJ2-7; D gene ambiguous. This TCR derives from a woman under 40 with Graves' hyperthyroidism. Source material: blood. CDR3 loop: CASSFRLADEQYF. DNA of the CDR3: TGTGCCAGCAGTTTTAGGTTGGCTGACGAGCAGTACTTC.